A single sample is the source of the 24 T cell receptor beta chains below, sequenced in a study of blood T cell repertoires in COVID-19. Assay used: immunoSEQ multiplex PCR; TCRdb lists only in-frame clones, some missing. Of over 85,000 clones listed, 75% to 90% are singletons. The sample taken for sequencing was peripheral blood. The receptor source for this set is a man aged 55 to 70 with acute or convalescent COVID-19.

The genes are TRBV6-5 and TRBJ1-2; the D gene is possibly TRBD1 (6 bases). CDR3 size: 14 residues. The germline CDR1 and CDR2 sequences are MNHEY and SVGAGI. V lost 9 bases and J lost 5, with 19 bases in between. CDR3 residues: CASSTGMIGYGYTF. DNA of the CDR3: TGTGCCAGTTCCACAGGGATGATCGGTTATGGCTACACCTTC.

This chain joins TRBV6-5 and TRBJ2-7, with D maybe TRBD2 (6 bases). Trimming pared 8 bases from V and 1 base from J, leaving 12 bases between. From germline, CDR1 is MNHEY and CDR2 SVGAGI. The CDR3 spans 13 residues. CDR3 in DNA: TGTGCCAGCGGGGGAGGCAGTTCCTACGAGCAGTACTTC. This sequence encodes CASGGGSSYEQYF.

The chain couples TRBV6-2 or TRBV6-3 to TRBJ1-5; D gene uncertain. Trimming left V 5 bases short and J 6 bases short, with 17 bases between. This CDR3 has 15 amino acids. Germline V gives CDR1 MNHEY, CDR2 SVGEGT. CDR3 nucleotides: TGTGCCAGCAGTCGCGCGGAGGCGGTCGGTCAGCCCCAGCATTTT. Translating it yields CASSRAEAVGQPQHF.

The genes are TRBV13 and TRBJ2-5, with D possibly TRBD2 on 6 matching bases. Trimming pared 1 base from V and 5 bases from J, leaving 14 bases between. Germline lookup yields CDR1 PRHDT and CDR2 FYEKMQ (reference sequence). This CDR3 has 15 amino acids. CDR3 amino acids: CASSLVGGRMETQYF. The CDR3 DNA is TGTGCCAGCAGCTTAGTAGGAGGGCGGATGGAGACCCAGTACTTC.

There are a few counts of this clone. This sequence joins TRBV10-1 and TRBJ2-2; 9 bases line up with TRBD1. V trimming: 7 bases; J trimming: 4 bases; junction bases outside the gene matches: 13. Germline V lookup: CDR1 WNHNN, CDR2 SYGVQD (reference sequence). The CDR3 is 17 residues long. For the CDR3, the DNA is TGCGCCAGCACTCCCGGGACAGGGAACGCTGGCACCGGGGAGCTGTTTTTT. Translated, it gives CASTPGTGNAGTGELFF.

The chain couples TRBV5-6 to TRBJ2-3, with TRBD2 identical over 7 bases. The germline V gene encodes CDR1 SGHDT and CDR2 YYEEEE. This CDR3 region has 15 residues. J gave up 0 bases and V 4 bases, and 5 bases lay outside the gene matches. As DNA, the CDR3 is TGTGCCAGCAGCGCACTAGCGCCTAGCACAGATACGCAGTATTTT. This encodes CASSALAPSTDTQYF. Full variable domain (missing parts from reference TRBV5-6 and TRBJ2-3): DAGVTQSPTHLIKTRGQQVTLRCSPKSGHDTVSWYQQALGQGPQFIFQYYEEEERQRGNFPDRFSGHQFPNYSSELNVNALLLGDSALYLCASSALAPSTDTQYFGPGTRLTVL.

V usage is TRBV6-2 or TRBV6-3 and J usage is TRBJ1-5; a weak D match, TRBD1 (5 bases). Trimming removed 2 bases from V and 3 bases from J, with 8 bases in between. The CDR3 consists of 14 residues. Germline values: CDR1 MNHEY, CDR2 SVGEGT. CDR3 DNA sequence: TGTGCCAGCAGTTACACAGGCCCCAATCAGCCCCAGCATTTT. Translation: CASSYTGPNQPQHF.

Here the CDR3 DNA reads TGTGCCAGCAGTAAACGGGGTTTCATAGATACGCAGTATTTT. Amino acid sequence: CASSKRGFIDTQYF. The rearrangement joins TRBV27 to TRBJ2-3; weak D call: TRBD2 (5 bases). This CDR3 region has 14 residues. The germline V and J ends were trimmed by 5 bases and 5 bases, with 14 bases remaining between them. Germline CDR1 and CDR2: MNHEY and SMNVEV (reference sequence).

V is TRBV27 and J is TRBJ1-6; 7 bases match TRBD1. This CDR3 is 17 amino acids long. Germline V gene data show CDR1 as MNHEY and CDR2 as SMNVEV (reference sequence). V shed 5 bases, J shed 0 bases, and the junction held 7 bases outside the gene matches. The CDR3 protein is CASSTGVGSSYNSPLHF. The CDR3 nucleotides read TGTGCCAGCAGTACAGGGGTCGGAAGCTCCTATAATTCACCCCTCCACTTT.

The CDR3 DNA sequence: TGTGCCAGCAGTGATATTTCAGGGCTTTTCGACGAGCAGTACTTC. This sequence encodes CASSDISGLFDEQYF. The chain recombines TRBV25-1 with TRBJ2-7; the D gene is possibly TRBD1 (5 bases). The length of the CDR3 is 15 residues. The germline V and J ends were trimmed by 3 bases and 5 bases, with 17 bases remaining between them. In germline, CDR1 is MGHDK, CDR2 SYGVNS.

CDR3 sequence (DNA): TGCAGTGCCGGGGCCACAGGGCCGCAGCATTTT. Its translation is CSAGATGPQHF. The genes are TRBV20-1 and TRBJ1-5; perhaps TRBD1 as D (6 bases). The germline gives CDR1 DFQATT, CDR2 SNEGSKA (reference sequence). Trimming took off 6 bases at V and 13 bases at J, with 16 bases between the two ends. This CDR3 is built from 11 residues.

The chain recombines TRBV14 with TRBJ2-1, with 8 bases fitting TRBD2. The V gene's germline CDR1 is SGHDN and CDR2 FVKESK. CDR3 length: 15 amino acids. J was trimmed by 1 base and V by 4 bases; bases with no gene match: 3. The CDR3 sequence: CASSRAGGSYNEQFF. The CDR3, as DNA: TGTGCCAGCAGCCGCGCGGGGGGATCCTACAATGAGCAGTTCTTC.

The rearrangement uses TRBV10-3 and TRBJ1-6; 8 nucleotides agree with TRBD1. J gave up 10 bases and V 7 bases, and 9 bases lay outside the gene matches. CDR3 length equals 14 residues. The germline CDR1 and CDR2 sequences are ENHRY and SYGVKD. CDR3 protein: CAIKPRGLESPLHF. The CDR3 DNA reads as TGTGCCATCAAGCCCAGGGGGCTGGAATCACCCCTCCACTTT.

This clone appeared a single time. The rearrangement joins TRBV14 to TRBJ1-1; TRBD1 matches 7 bases. The CDR3 has 15 amino acids. J was trimmed by 4 bases and V by 5 bases; bases with no gene match: 10. Germline loops: CDR1 SGHDN, CDR2 FVKESK. CDR3 nucleotides: TGTGCCAGCAGCAAGGAGACAGGGATGGGCACTGAAGCTTTCTTT. This sequence encodes CASSKETGMGTEAFF.

The V call is TRBV6-6, the J call TRBJ2-4; 10 bases are shared with TRBD2. J gave up 9 bases and V 7 bases, and 15 bases lay outside the gene matches. The CDR3 covers 16 residues. Germline loops: CDR1 MNHNY, CDR2 SVGAGI (reference sequence). CDR3 in DNA: TGTGCCAGCACCCCTACGGGTAGCGGGAGGTATCTCATTCAGTACTTC. Translated: CASTPTGSGRYLIQYF.

This rearrangement joins TRBV2 to TRBJ2-3, with 8 bases matching TRBD2. This CDR3 contains 15 residues. CDR1 is SNHLY and CDR2 is FYNNEI in the germline V gene. After removal of 4 bases from V and 2 bases from J, the junction contained 5 bases not matched to a gene. The DNA for the CDR3 is TGTGCCAGCAGTGGGACTAGCCGCTACACAGATACGCAGTATTTT. Encoded protein: CASSGTSRYTDTQYF. Full variable domain (missing parts from reference TRBV2 and TRBJ2-3): EPEVTQTPSHQVTQMGQEVILRCVPISNHLYFYWYRQILGQKVEFLVSFYNNEISEKSEIFDDQFSVERPDGSNFTLKIRSTKLEDSAMYFCASSGTSRYTDTQYFGPGTRLTVL.

The chain has TRBV9 and TRBJ1-5; 7 bases are shared with TRBD1. V shed 2 bases, J shed 4 bases, and the junction held 6 bases outside the gene matches. CDR1 and CDR2 (germline): SGDLS, YYNGEE. The CDR3 runs 15 residues. The CDR3 nucleotides read TGTGCCAGCAGCGTGACGGGACAGCCAAATCAGCCCCAGCATTTT. Translation gives CASSVTGQPNQPQHF. Based on the CDR3 plus reference TRBV9 and TRBJ1-5, the full variable domain is DSGVTQTPKHLITATGQRVTLRCSPRSGDLSVYWYQQSLDQGLQFLIQYYNGEERAKGNILERFSAQQFPDLHSELNLSSLELGDSALYFCASSVTGQPNQPQHFGDGTRLSIL.

The rearrangement uses TRBV10-3 and TRBJ1-5; 9 bases match TRBD1. With 6 bases clipped from V and 3 bases from J, the junction kept 6 bases outside the gene matches. This CDR3 spans 15 amino acids. In germline, CDR1 is ENHRY, CDR2 SYGVKD. The CDR3 bases are TGTGCCATCAGCACCACAGGGGGCAACAATCAGCCCCAGCATTTT. It specifies CAISTTGGNNQPQHF.

The chain joins TRBV19 to TRBJ2-2; D uncertain. Germline-derived CDR1 and CDR2 are LNHDA and SQIVND (reference sequence). This CDR3 comprises 13 residues. The V end lost 3 bases, the J end lost 5 bases, and 7 bases lay between the germline ends. CDR3 sequence: CASSISVTGELFF. The CDR3 coding sequence is TGTGCCAGTAGTATTTCCGTTACCGGGGAGCTGTTTTTT.

About this clone: Other nucleotide sequences in the sample specify the same CDR3. The chain employs TRBV5-4 and TRBJ1-2; no firm D call. Per germline, CDR1 SGHNT and CDR2 YYREEE (reference sequence). The CDR3 spans 13 residues. Trimming removed 2 bases from V and 1 base from J, with 6 bases in between. The CDR3 region has the DNA TGTGCCAGCAGCTTTTCGCGTAACTATGGCTACACCTTC. As protein: CASSFSRNYGYTF. Based on the CDR3 plus reference TRBV5-4 and TRBJ1-2, the full variable domain is ETGVTQSPTHLIKTRGQQVTLRCSSQSGHNTVSWYQQALGQGPQFIFQYYREEENGRGNFPPRFSGLQFPNYSSELNVNALELDDSALYLCASSFSRNYGYTFGSGTRLTVV.

The chain couples TRBV7-2 to TRBJ2-7, with TRBD1 matching over 9 bases. There are 13 residues in the CDR3. Germline V gene data show CDR1 as SGHTA and CDR2 as FQGNSA. V lost 5 bases, J lost 5 bases, and 4 bases stayed unmatched. For the CDR3, the DNA is TGTGCCAGCAGCCGGGACAGGGTCGACGAGCAGTACTTC. This translates into CASSRDRVDEQYF.

The rearrangement links TRBV9 to TRBJ1-5; D remains ambiguous. The CDR3 is 15 residues long. V lost 0 bases and J 0 bases, leaving 7 bases between the germline ends. Germline CDR1 reads SGDLS; CDR2 reads YYNGEE. The CDR3 DNA is TGTGCCAGCAGCGTAGACGGTTATAGCAATCAGCCCCAGCATTTT. Residues: CASSVDGYSNQPQHF.

The chain employs TRBV18 and TRBJ2-3; D remains unclear. This CDR3 has 14 amino acids. Per the germline V gene, CDR1 is KGHSH and CDR2 is LQKENI. Trimming cost V 3 bases and J 7 bases, with 14 bases left between them. The CDR3 coding sequence is TGTGCCAGCTCACCTCCTCTGGTGGCCAATACGCAGTATTTT. It encodes CASSPPLVANTQYF. Based on the CDR3 plus reference TRBV18 and TRBJ2-3, the full variable domain is NAGVMQNPRHLVRRRGQEARLRCSPMKGHSHVYWYRQLPEEGLKFMVYLQKENIIDESGMPKERFSAEFPKEGPSILRIQQVVRGDSAAYFCASSPPLVANTQYFGPGTRLTVL.

The CDR3 loop is CASSLSSQGAQPQHF. The CDR3 bases are TGTGCCAGCAGCTTAAGTTCGCAGGGCGCTCAGCCCCAGCATTTT. This rearrangement joins TRBV7-2 to TRBJ1-5, with a tentative D call TRBD1 (5 bases). V lost 2 bases to trimming and J lost 6 bases, with 14 bases between them. The CDR3 contains 15 residues. The germline CDR1 and CDR2 sequences are SGHTA and FQGNSA.